This T cell receptor beta chain came from a study of T cell responses to AZD1222 COVID-19 vaccine. Across the whole study: Analysis merged second doses at about 4 or about 12 weeks.

This CDR3 comprises 14 residues. Germline CDR1 reads SGHRS; CDR2 reads YFSETQ. V shed 4 bases and J shed 2 bases, with 11 bases lying between them. As to this clone: The antigen is not known.

Findings and caveats of the study: The study found Spike-specific TCR breadth and depth rose after two AZD1222 doses. Across the whole spike, CD4 TCRs peaked at regions 160-218 and 743-854. Just a handful of AZD1222 recipients were seropositive at baseline.

TCRdb's copy holds only in-frame clones and misses some; the assay was immunoSEQ multiplex PCR. Among 90,000 to 150,000 clones, 70% to 90% were seen once, and the ten largest hold 6.5% to 9%. The receptor was derived from an adult in good health. The source was peripheral blood, collected on day 0 of AZD1222 vaccination. The chain uses TRBV5-1 and TRBJ2-3; D is uncertain. This CDR3 reads CASSVIQYTDTQYF. CDR3 nucleotides: TGCGCCAGCAGCGTCATACAGTACACAGATACGCAGTATTTT.